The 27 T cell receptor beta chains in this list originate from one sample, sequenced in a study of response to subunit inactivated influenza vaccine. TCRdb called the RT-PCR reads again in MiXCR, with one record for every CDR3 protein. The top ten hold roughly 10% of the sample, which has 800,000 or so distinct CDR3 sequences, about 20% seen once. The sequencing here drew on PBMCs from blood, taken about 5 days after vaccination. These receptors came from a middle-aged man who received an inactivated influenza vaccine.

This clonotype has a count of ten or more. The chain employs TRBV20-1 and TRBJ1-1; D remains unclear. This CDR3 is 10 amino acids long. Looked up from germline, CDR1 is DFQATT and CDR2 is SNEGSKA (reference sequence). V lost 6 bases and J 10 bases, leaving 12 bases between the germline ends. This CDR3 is CSASGLGAFF. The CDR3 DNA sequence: TGCAGTGCGTCGGGATTGGGAGCTTTCTTT.

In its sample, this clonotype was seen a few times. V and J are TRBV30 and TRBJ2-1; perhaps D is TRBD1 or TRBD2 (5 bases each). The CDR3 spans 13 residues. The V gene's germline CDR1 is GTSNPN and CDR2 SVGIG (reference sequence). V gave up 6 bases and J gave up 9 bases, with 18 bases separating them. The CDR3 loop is CACSPQVGTEQFF. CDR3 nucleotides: TGTGCCTGTTCCCCTCAGGTAGGGACTGAGCAGTTCTTC. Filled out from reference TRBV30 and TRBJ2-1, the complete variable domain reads SQTIHQWPATLVQPVGSPLSLECTVEGTSNPNLYWYRQAAGRGLQLLFYSVGIGQISSEVPQNLSASRPQDRQFILSSKKLLLSDSGFYLCACSPQVGTEQFFGPGTRLTVL.

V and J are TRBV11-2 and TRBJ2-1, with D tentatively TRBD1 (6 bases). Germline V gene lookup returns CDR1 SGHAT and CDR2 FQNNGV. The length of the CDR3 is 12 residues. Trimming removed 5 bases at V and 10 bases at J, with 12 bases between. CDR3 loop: CASSPGTSEQFF. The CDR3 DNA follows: TGTGCCAGCAGCCCAGGGACATCCGAGCAGTTCTTC.

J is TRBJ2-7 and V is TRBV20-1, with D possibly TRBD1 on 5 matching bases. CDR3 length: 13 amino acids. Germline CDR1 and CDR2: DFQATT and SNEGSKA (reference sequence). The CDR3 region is CSASRALSYEQYF. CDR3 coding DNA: TGCAGCGCCTCCAGGGCCCTCTCCTACGAGCAGTACTTC.

For the CDR3, the DNA is TGCAGTGCTAGAGTGACTAGCGGCTACAATGAGCAGTTCTTC. Protein product: CSARVTSGYNEQFF. This chain joins TRBV20-1 and TRBJ2-1; TRBD2 agrees at 9 bases. CDR3 length: 14 residues. Germline V CDR1 and CDR2: DFQATT, SNEGSKA (reference sequence). V trimming: 1 base; J trimming: 3 bases; junction bases outside the gene matches: 1.

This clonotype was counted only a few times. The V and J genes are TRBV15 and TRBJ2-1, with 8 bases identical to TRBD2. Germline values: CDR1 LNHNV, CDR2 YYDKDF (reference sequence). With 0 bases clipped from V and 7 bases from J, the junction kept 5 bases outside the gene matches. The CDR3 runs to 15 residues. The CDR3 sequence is CATSRDYGGGNEQFF. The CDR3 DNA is TGTGCCACCAGCAGAGATTACGGGGGGGGAAATGAGCAGTTCTTC.

The CDR3 reads CSARGDISYEQYF. For the CDR3, the DNA is TGCAGTGCTAGGGGGGACATATCCTACGAGCAGTACTTC. The chain recombines TRBV20-1 with TRBJ2-7; tentative D call: TRBD1 (6 bases). The germline V and J ends were trimmed by 3 bases and 1 base, with 10 bases remaining between them. CDR3 length equals 13 residues. CDR1 and CDR2 from the germline V gene are DFQATT and SNEGSKA (reference sequence).

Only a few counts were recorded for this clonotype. The DNA for the CDR3 is TGCAGCGTTGAGAAGACCCAACCCGGGGATACGCAGTATTTT. It yields the protein CSVEKTQPGDTQYF. This chain joins TRBV29-1 and TRBJ2-3; D is undetermined. Germline assignment: CDR1 SQVTM and CDR2 ANQGSEA. The V end was cut by 3 bases, the J end by 6 bases, with 16 bases between. The CDR3 length is 14 residues.

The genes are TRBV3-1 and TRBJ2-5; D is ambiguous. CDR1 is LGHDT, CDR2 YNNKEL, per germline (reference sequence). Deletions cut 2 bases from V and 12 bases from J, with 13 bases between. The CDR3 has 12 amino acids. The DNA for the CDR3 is TGTGCCAGCAGCCAACGCGCAGGAAGGGAGTACTTC. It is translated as CASSQRAGREYF.

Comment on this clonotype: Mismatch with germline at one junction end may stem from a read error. The CDR3, as DNA: TGTGCCAGCAGACCCCGACAGTTCTCCCACGAGCAGTACTTC. Translated, it gives CASRPRQFSHEQYF. The rearrangement links TRBV7-2 to TRBJ2-7; weak D call: TRBD1 (5 bases). This CDR3 contains 14 residues. Per the germline V gene, CDR1 is SGHTA and CDR2 is FQGNSA.

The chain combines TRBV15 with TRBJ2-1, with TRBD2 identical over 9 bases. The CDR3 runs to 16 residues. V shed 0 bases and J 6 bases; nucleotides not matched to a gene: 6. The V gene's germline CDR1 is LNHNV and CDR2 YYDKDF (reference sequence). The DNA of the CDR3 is TGTGCCACCAGCAGAGATCGGCTAGCGGGGTCCAATGAGCAGTTCTTC. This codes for CATSRDRLAGSNEQFF.

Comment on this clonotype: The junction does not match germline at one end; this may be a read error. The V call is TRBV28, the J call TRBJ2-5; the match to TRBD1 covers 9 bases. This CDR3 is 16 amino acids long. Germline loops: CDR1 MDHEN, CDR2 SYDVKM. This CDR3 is CASSSQGARSGEAQYF. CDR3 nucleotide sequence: TGTGCCAGCAGTTCACAGGGGGCGCGGTCTGGAGAGGCCCAGTACTTC.

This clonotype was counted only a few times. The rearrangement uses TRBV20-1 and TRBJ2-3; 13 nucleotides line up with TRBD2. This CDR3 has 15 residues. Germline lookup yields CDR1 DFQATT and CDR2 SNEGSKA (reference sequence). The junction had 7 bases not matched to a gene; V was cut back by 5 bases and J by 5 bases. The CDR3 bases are TGCAGTGCTTACCGGACTAGCGGGAGAGGAGATACGCAGTATTTT. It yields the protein CSAYRTSGRGDTQYF.

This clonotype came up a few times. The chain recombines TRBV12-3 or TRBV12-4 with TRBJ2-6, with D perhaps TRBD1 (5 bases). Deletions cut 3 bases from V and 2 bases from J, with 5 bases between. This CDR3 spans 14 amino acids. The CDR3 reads CASSLTAGANVLTF. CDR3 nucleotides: TGTGCCAGCAGTTTGACAGCTGGGGCCAACGTCCTGACTTTC.

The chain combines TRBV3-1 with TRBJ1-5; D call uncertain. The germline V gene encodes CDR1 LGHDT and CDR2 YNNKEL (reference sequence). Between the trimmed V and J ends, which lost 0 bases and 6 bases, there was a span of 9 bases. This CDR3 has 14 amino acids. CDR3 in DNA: TGTGCCAGCAGCCAAGATACGCGGCGTCAGCCCCAGCATTTT. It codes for CASSQDTRRQPQHF.

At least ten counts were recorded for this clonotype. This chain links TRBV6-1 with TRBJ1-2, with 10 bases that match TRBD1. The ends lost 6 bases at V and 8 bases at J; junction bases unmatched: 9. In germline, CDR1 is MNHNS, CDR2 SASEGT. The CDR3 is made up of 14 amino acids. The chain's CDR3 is CASSSGTGAWGYTF. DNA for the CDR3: TGTGCCAGCAGCTCCGGGACAGGGGCTTGGGGCTACACCTTC.

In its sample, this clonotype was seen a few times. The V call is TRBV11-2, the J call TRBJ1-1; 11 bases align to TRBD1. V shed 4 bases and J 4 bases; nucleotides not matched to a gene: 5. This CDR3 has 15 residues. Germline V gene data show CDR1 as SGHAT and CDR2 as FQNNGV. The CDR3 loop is CASSSAGTGGTEAFF. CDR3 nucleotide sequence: TGTGCCAGCAGCTCCGCCGGGACAGGGGGCACTGAAGCTTTCTTT.

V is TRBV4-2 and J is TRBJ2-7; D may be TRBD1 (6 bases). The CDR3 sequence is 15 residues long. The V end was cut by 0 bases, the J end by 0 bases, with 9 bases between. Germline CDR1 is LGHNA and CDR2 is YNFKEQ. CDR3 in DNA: TGTGCCAGCAGCCAAGATACAGGGAGCTCCTACGAGCAGTACTTC. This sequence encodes CASSQDTGSSYEQYF.

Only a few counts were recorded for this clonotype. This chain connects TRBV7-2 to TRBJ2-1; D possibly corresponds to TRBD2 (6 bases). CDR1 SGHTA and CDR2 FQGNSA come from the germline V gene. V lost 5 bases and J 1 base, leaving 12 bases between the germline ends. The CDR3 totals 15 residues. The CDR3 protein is CASSPTRGSYNEQFF. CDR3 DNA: TGTGCCAGCAGCCCGACTAGAGGGTCCTACAATGAGCAGTTCTTC.

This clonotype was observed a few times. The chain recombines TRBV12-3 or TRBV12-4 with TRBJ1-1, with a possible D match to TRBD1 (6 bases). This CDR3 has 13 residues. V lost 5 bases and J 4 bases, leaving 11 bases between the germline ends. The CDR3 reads CASSRQVSTEAFF. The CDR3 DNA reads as TGTGCCAGCAGTCGACAGGTTAGCACTGAAGCTTTCTTT.

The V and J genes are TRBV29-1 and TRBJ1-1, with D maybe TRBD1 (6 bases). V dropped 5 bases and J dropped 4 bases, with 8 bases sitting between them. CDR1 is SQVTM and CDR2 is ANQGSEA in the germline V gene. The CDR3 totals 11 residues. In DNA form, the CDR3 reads TGCAGCGTTACAGGGCCCACTGAAGCTTTCTTT. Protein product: CSVTGPTEAFF. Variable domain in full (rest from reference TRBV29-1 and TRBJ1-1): SAVISQKPSRDICQRGTSLTIQCQVDSQVTMMFWYRQQPGQSLTLIATANQGSEATYESGFVIDKFPISRPNLTFSTLTVSNMSPEDSSIYLCSVTGPTEAFFGQGTRLTVV.

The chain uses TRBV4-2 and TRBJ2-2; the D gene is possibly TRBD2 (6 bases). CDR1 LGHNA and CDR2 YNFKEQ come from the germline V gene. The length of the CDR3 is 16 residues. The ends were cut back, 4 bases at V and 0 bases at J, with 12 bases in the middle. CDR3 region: CASSRTAGTNTGELFF. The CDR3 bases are TGTGCCAGCAGCCGCACGGCGGGGACGAACACCGGGGAGCTGTTTTTT.

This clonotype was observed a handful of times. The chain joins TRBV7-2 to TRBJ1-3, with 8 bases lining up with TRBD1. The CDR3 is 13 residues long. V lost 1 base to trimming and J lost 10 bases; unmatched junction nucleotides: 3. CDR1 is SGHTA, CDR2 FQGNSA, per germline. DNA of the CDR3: TGTGCCAGCAGCTTAGACAGGGGGTCTACCATATATTTT. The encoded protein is CASSLDRGSTIYF.

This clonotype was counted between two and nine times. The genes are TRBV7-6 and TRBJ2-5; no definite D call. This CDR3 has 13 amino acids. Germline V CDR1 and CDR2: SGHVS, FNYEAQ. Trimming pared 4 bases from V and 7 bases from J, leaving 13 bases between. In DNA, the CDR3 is TGTGCCAGCAGCTCGACTGGGAAGGGGACCCAGTACTTC. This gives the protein CASSSTGKGTQYF.

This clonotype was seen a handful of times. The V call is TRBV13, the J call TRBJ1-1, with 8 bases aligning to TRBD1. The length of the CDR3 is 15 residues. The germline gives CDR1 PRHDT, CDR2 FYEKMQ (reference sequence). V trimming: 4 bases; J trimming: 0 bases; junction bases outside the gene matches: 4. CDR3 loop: CASSSRTGMNTEAFF. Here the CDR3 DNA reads TGTGCCAGCAGCTCCCGGACAGGGATGAACACTGAAGCTTTCTTT. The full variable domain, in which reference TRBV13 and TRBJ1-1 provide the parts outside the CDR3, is AAGVIQSPRHLIKEKRETATLKCYPIPRHDTVYWYQQGPGQDPQFLISFYEKMQSDKGSIPDRFSAQQFSDYHSELNMSSLELGDSALYFCASSSRTGMNTEAFFGQGTRLTVV.

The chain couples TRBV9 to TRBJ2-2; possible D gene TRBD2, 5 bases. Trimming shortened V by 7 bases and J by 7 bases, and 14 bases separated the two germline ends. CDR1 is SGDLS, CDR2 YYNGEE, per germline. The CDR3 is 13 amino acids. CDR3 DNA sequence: TGTGCCAGCGTGGTTCGGGAAAGCGGGGAGCTGTTTTTT. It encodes CASVVRESGELFF.

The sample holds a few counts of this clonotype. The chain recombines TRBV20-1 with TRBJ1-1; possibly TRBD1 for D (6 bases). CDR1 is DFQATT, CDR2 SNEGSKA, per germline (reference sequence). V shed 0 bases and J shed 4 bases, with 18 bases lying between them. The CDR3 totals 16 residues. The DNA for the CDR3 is TGCAGTGCTAGAGATTTTGGACAGAGACAGAGCACTGAAGCTTTCTTT. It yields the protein CSARDFGQRQSTEAFF.